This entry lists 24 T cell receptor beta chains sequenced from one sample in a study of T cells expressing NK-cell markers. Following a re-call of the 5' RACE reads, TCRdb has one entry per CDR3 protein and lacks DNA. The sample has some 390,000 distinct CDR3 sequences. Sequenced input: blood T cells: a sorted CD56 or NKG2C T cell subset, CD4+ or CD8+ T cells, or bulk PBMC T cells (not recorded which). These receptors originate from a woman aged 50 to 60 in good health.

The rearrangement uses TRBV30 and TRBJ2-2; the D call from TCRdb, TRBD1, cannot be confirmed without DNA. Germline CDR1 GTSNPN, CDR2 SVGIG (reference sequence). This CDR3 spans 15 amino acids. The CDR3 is CAWSPGVSNTGELFF.

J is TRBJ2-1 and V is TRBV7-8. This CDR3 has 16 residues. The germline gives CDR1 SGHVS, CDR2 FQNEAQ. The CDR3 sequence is CASSSPLLASYNEQFF.

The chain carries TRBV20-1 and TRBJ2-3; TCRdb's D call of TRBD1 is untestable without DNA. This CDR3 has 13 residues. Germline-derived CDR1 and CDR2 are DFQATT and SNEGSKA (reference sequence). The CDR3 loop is CSAPGHGTDTQYF.

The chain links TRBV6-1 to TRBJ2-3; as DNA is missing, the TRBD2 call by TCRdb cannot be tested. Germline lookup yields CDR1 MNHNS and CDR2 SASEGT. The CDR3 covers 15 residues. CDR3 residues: CASSNTGAGTDTQYF.

The CDR3 is CASSLSSYDEQFF. The V gene is TRBV27, the J gene TRBJ2-1. Germline lookup yields CDR1 MNHEY and CDR2 SMNVEV (reference sequence). This CDR3 region has 13 residues.

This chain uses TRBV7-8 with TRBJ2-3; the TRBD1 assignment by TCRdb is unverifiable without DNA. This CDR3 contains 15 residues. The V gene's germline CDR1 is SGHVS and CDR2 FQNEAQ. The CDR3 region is CASRAADRGRDTQYF.

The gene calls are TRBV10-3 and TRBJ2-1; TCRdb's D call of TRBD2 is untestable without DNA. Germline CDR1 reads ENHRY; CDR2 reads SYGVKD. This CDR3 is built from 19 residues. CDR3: CAISESRRTSGINNNEQFF.

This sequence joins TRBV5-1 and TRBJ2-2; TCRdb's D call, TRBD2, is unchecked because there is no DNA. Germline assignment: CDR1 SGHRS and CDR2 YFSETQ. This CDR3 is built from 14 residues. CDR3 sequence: CASRPVAGTGELFF.

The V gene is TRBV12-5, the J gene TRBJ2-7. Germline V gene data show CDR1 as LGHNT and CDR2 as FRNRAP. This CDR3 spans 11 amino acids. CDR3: CASGLPSEQYF.

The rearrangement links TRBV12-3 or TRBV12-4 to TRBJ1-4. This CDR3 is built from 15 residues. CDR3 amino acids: CASSFKWVGNEKLFF.

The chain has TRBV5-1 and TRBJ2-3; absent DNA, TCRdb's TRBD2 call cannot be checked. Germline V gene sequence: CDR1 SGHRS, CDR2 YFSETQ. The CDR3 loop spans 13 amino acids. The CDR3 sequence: CASSELVTDTQYF.

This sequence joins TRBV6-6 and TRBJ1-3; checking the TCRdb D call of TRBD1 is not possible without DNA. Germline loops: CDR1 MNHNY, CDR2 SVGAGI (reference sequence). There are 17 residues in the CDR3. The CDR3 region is CASSYGVPDPSGNTIYF.

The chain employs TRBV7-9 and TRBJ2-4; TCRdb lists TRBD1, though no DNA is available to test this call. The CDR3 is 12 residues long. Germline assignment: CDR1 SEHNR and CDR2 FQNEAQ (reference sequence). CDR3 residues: CASSEGQFPQYF.

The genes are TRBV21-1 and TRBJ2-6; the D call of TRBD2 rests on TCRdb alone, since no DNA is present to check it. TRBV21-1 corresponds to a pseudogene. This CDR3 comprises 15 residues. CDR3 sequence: CASSSPPGGANVLTF.

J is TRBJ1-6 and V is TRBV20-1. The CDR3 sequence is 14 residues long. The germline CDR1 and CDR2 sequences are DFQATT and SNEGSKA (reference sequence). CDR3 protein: CSARVQEINSPLHF.

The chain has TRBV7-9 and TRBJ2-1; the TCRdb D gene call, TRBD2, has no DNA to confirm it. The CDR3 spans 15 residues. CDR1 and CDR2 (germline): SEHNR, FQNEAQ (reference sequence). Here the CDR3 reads CASSSSVGTWNEQFF.

The CDR3 loop is CASSRFRTDTQYF. The chain joins TRBV4-1 to TRBJ2-3. Germline values: CDR1 MGHRA, CDR2 YSYEKL. The CDR3 sequence is 13 residues long.

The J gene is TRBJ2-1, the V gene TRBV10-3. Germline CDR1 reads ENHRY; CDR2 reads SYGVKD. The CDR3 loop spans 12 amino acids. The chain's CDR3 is CAISETTGEQFF.

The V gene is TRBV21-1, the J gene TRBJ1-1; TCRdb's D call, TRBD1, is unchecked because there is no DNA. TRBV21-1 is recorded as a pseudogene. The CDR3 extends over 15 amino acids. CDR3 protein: CASSIGTGMNTEAFF.

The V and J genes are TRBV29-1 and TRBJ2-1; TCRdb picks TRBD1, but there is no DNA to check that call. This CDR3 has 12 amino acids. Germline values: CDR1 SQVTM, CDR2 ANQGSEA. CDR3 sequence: CSVVPRPPQQFF.

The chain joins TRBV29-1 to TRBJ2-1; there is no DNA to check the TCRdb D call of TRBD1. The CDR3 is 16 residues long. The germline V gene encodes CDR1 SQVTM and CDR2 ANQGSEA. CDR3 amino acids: CSVAAQGQGNYNEQFF.

CDR3 sequence: CASSQVEGRGTEAFF. The chain carries TRBV4-2 and TRBJ1-1; TCRdb's D gene call, TRBD1, goes unchecked for lack of DNA. The germline gives CDR1 LGHNA, CDR2 YNFKEQ. There are 15 residues in the CDR3.

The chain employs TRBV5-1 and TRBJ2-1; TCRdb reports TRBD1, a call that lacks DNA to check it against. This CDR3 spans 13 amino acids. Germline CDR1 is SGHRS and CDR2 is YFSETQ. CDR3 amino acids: CASSPLKAGEQFF.

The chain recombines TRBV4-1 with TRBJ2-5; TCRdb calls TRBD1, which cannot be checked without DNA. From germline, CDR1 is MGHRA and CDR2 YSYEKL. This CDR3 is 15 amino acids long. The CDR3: CASSQEGHMQETQYF.